This is a list of T cell receptor beta chains from one sample in a study of cytomegalovirus exposure and HLA in healthy donors. Assay: immunoSEQ multiplex PCR; the TCRdb copy retains only in-frame clones and omits some. The sample yields 90,000 or so clones, around three fifths seen once. Sequencing input: PBMCs. Source of these receptors: a boy aged 5-17 years in good health and CMV-seropositive. CDR3s include the opening cysteine and the closing phenylalanine or tryptophan. A D gene is named only where the DNA matches it firmly. Size is omitted from some rows. Given values are once, few, many or a class for expanded clones.

J: TRBJ2-7; D: -; size: -; V: TRBV2; DNA: TGTGCCAGCAGTCTCGAGAGTTCCTACGAGCAGTACTTC; CDR3: CASSLESSYEQYF
J: TRBJ2-7; D: TRBD1; size: -; V: TRBV5-1; DNA: TGCGCCAGCAGATCAGGACAGGGGGCTGGCGAGCAGTACTTC; CDR3: CASRSGQGAGEQYF
J: TRBJ2-7; D: TRBD1; size: -; V: TRBV13; DNA: TGTGCCAGCAGATCTACCGGGACAGGGGGCCCCGAGCAGTACTTC; CDR3: CASRSTGTGGPEQYF
J: TRBJ2-7; D: -; size: -; V: TRBV5-1; DNA: TGCGCCAGCTCGTTGAGTAGCGGTTTCTCCTACGAGCAGTACTTC; CDR3: CASSLSSGFSYEQYF
J: TRBJ2-7; D: TRBD1; size: -; V: TRBV4-3; DNA: TGCGCCAGCAGCCAAGAGTATAGGACAGGGAGTTACGAGCAGTACTTC; CDR3: CASSQEYRTGSYEQYF
J: TRBJ1-6; D: TRBD1; size: -; V: TRBV12-5; DNA: TGTGCTAGTGGTTTGGGACGACAGGGTATTAATTCACCCCTCCACTTT; CDR3: CASGLGRQGINSPLHF
J: TRBJ2-1; D: TRBD2; size: -; V: TRBV5-6; DNA: TGTGCCAGCGGGCAGGGACTACACAATGAGCAGTTCTTC; CDR3: CASGQGLHNEQFF
J: TRBJ2-7; D: TRBD1; size: -; V: TRBV5-1; DNA: TGCGCCAGCAGCTTGATGCAGGGGGCCTACGAGCAGTACTTC; CDR3: CASSLMQGAYEQYF
J: TRBJ2-3; D: -; size: -; V: TRBV9; DNA: TGTGCCAGCAGTCGTACAGGTGGTTTTACAGATACGCAGTATTTT; CDR3: CASSRTGGFTDTQYF
J: TRBJ2-7; D: TRBD2; size: once; V: TRBV11-2; DNA: TGTGCCAGCGAGAAGCGGCCAGCGGGGGCCTACGAGCAGTACTTC; CDR3: CASEKRPAGAYEQYF
J: TRBJ2-7; D: -; size: -; V: TRBV2; DNA: TGTGCCAGCAGTGAAGGGTACACAAGAACCTACGAGCAGTACTTC; CDR3: CASSEGYTRTYEQYF
J: TRBJ1-2; D: TRBD1; size: few; V: TRBV9; DNA: TGTGCCAGCAGTATAGACAGGGGGCTGGGCGGCTACACCTTC; CDR3: CASSIDRGLGGYTF
J: TRBJ1-1; D: TRBD1; size: few; V: TRBV7-9; DNA: TGTGCCAGCAGCCCAAGTAGGGGGCAGGGGAACACTGAAGCTTTCTTT; CDR3: CASSPSRGQGNTEAFF
J: TRBJ1-2; D: -; size: once; V: TRBV5-1; DNA: TGCGCCAGCAGCTGGACAGCAGGGGACTATGGCTACACCTTC; CDR3: CASSWTAGDYGYTF
J: TRBJ1-1; D: TRBD1; size: once; V: TRBV7-9; DNA: TGTGCCAGCAGGGGATTACAGGGGCGGCAAGACACTGAAGCTTTCTTT; CDR3: CASRGLQGRQDTEAFF
J: TRBJ1-2; D: TRBD1; size: few; V: TRBV29-1; DNA: TGCAGCGTTGAGGGGGACAGGGAGGCTTCCTATGGCTACACCTTC; CDR3: CSVEGDREASYGYTF
J: TRBJ2-1; D: TRBD2; size: -; V: TRBV6-1; DNA: TGTGCCAGCAGTGAAGCGGCTAGCGGGAGAAACAATGAGCAGTTCTTC; CDR3: CASSEAASGRNNEQFF
J: TRBJ2-7; D: TRBD1; size: -; V: TRBV29-1; DNA: TGCAGCGCAGGGACAGGAACGAGCTCCTACGAGCAGTACTTC; CDR3: CSAGTGTSSYEQYF
J: TRBJ1-1; D: TRBD1; size: few; V: TRBV25-1; DNA: TGTGCCAGCAGTGAACAGGGGGCGAACACTGAAGCTTTCTTT; CDR3: CASSEQGANTEAFF
J: TRBJ1-5; D: -; size: -; V: TRBV18; DNA: TGTGCCAGCTCACCAGTTCGGAGCAATCAGCCCCAGCATTTT; CDR3: CASSPVRSNQPQHF
J: TRBJ2-2; D: TRBD1; size: -; V: TRBV4-3; DNA: TGCGCCAGCAGCCAAGACCCCGCAGGGGGTATCGGGGAGCTGTTTTTT; CDR3: CASSQDPAGGIGELFF
J: TRBJ1-1; D: -; size: -; V: TRBV30; DNA: TGTGCAGCGACCGCCCTGAACACTGAAGCTTTCTTT; CDR3: CAATALNTEAFF
J: TRBJ2-2; D: -; size: once; V: TRBV19; DNA: TGTGCCAGTAGTTCAGGTTTTAACACCGGGGAGCTGTTTTTT; CDR3: CASSSGFNTGELFF
J: TRBJ1-4; D: -; size: -; V: TRBV19; DNA: TGTGCCAGTAGTATCGTAGGGGCCTCTAATGAAAAACTGTTTTTT; CDR3: CASSIVGASNEKLFF
J: TRBJ1-2; D: -; size: -; V: TRBV5-1; DNA: TGCGCCAGCAGCCCTAGGACAGCGACTAACTATGGCTACACCTTC; CDR3: CASSPRTATNYGYTF
J: TRBJ2-7; D: TRBD1; size: -; V: TRBV7-2; DNA: TGTGCCAGCAGCTTAGGGACAGGGAACTACGAGCAGTACTTC; CDR3: CASSLGTGNYEQYF
J: TRBJ2-5; D: TRBD1; size: -; V: TRBV10-1; DNA: TGCGCCAGCAGTGACCACAGGGGGCCAGGGGAGACCCAGTACTTC; CDR3: CASSDHRGPGETQYF
J: TRBJ2-5; D: -; size: -; V: TRBV9; DNA: TGTGCCAGCAGCGTAGGTGGCAGGGGTTGGCAAGAGACCCAGTACTTC; CDR3: CASSVGGRGWQETQYF
J: TRBJ2-6; D: -; size: -; V: TRBV25-1; DNA: TGTGCCAGCAGTGAATTCAGGGCGCCTGGGGCCAACGTCCTGACTTTC; CDR3: CASSEFRAPGANVLTF
J: TRBJ2-2; D: TRBD1; size: -; V: TRBV19; DNA: TGTGCCAGTAGTCCTAGACAGGGTGGGACCGGGGAGCTGTTTTTT; CDR3: CASSPRQGGTGELFF
J: TRBJ2-7; D: -; size: -; V: TRBV5-4; DNA: TGTGCCAGCAGCTTGACAGGGAGAGGGTACGAGCAGTACTTC; CDR3: CASSLTGRGYEQYF
J: TRBJ1-2; D: -; size: -; V: TRBV4-2; DNA: TGTGCCAGCAGCGTTACTAACTATGGCTACACCTTC; CDR3: CASSVTNYGYTF
J: TRBJ2-2; D: TRBD2; size: once; V: TRBV4-1; DNA: TGCGCCAGCGGACGCGCGGGGGGGAGCACCGGGGAGCTGTTTTTT; CDR3: CASGRAGGSTGELFF
J: TRBJ1-1; D: -; size: once; V: TRBV7-2; DNA: TGTGCCAGCAGCTTAGTCCGCGGGAGCACTGAAGCTTTCTTT; CDR3: CASSLVRGSTEAFF
J: TRBJ1-2; D: -; size: few; V: TRBV7-6; DNA: TGTGCCAGCATCCTACAGGGCAACTATGGCTACACCTTC; CDR3: CASILQGNYGYTF
J: TRBJ1-1; D: -; size: once; V: TRBV29-1; DNA: TGCAGCGTTGATGGGCCCGCCGGCACTGAAGCTTTCTTT; CDR3: CSVDGPAGTEAFF
J: TRBJ2-1; D: -; size: -; V: TRBV6-5; DNA: TGTGCCAGCAGCTCGAGTGATGAGCAGTTCTTC; CDR3: CASSSSDEQFF
J: TRBJ2-7; D: TRBD2; size: -; V: TRBV7-2; DNA: TGTGCCAGCAGCCGACTAGCGGGAGCCGGCGAGCAGTACTTC; CDR3: CASSRLAGAGEQYF
J: TRBJ1-4; D: TRBD1; size: -; V: TRBV9; DNA: TGTGCCAGCTGGGACAGGGAGGGTGAAAAACTGTTTTTT; CDR3: CASWDREGEKLFF
J: TRBJ2-7; D: TRBD2; size: -; V: TRBV7-2; DNA: TGTGCCAGCAGCCCAGCGGGAGGCTACGAGCAGTACTTC; CDR3: CASSPAGGYEQYF
J: TRBJ2-1; D: TRBD2; size: -; V: TRBV27; DNA: TGTGCCAGCAGTTTCCTCGCGGGAGAAGGGGCAAATGAGCAGTTCTTC; CDR3: CASSFLAGEGANEQFF
J: TRBJ1-2; D: -; size: -; V: TRBV6-5; DNA: TGTGCCAGCAGTTACTCCGGGACAACGGGTGGCTACACCTTC; CDR3: CASSYSGTTGGYTF
J: TRBJ2-2; D: -; size: -; V: TRBV4-1; DNA: TGCGCCAGCAGCCAAGGCTCCGTGAGGCGCCCGCCGAACACCGGGGAGCTGTTTTTT; CDR3: CASSQGSVRRPPNTGELFF
J: TRBJ1-1; D: -; size: few; V: TRBV6-6; DNA: TGTGCCAGCAGTACCGAACAGAGGAACACTGAAGCTTTCTTT; CDR3: CASSTEQRNTEAFF
J: TRBJ1-1; D: -; size: few; V: TRBV6-5; DNA: TGTGCCAGCAGTTACGGACAGCGTTACACTGAAGCTTTCTTT; CDR3: CASSYGQRYTEAFF
J: TRBJ1-5; D: -; size: -; V: TRBV7-2; DNA: TGTGCCAGCAGCTTAGAGAAGCGACAGCCCCAGCATTTT; CDR3: CASSLEKRQPQHF
J: TRBJ1-2; D: -; size: -; V: TRBV14; DNA: TGTGCCAGCAGCCAAGATCTAAGCTATGGCTACACCTTC; CDR3: CASSQDLSYGYTF
J: TRBJ2-7; D: -; size: few; V: TRBV7-6; DNA: TGTGCCAGCAGCCGAACAGGGCACGGTGACGAGCAGTACTTC; CDR3: CASSRTGHGDEQYF
J: TRBJ1-4; D: TRBD1; size: few; V: TRBV5-6; DNA: TGTGCCAGCAGTGGCGGACAGGGACCCTCTGGCACTAATGAAAAACTGTTTTTT; CDR3: CASSGGQGPSGTNEKLFF
J: TRBJ2-1; D: -; size: once; V: TRBV7-8; DNA: TGTGCCAGCAGCTCGTGGGACTGGATCTACAATGAGCAGTTCTTC; CDR3: CASSSWDWIYNEQFF
J: TRBJ1-3; D: -; size: -; V: TRBV28; DNA: TGTGCCAGCAGTTTGGGGGGTGCCGCCTCTGGAAACACCATATATTTT; CDR3: CASSLGGAASGNTIYF
J: TRBJ1-1; D: -; size: -; V: TRBV9; DNA: TGTGCCAGCAGCGTAGAGGAGGGAAGGGAAGCTTTCTTT; CDR3: CASSVEEGREAFF
J: TRBJ2-5; D: -; size: -; V: TRBV5-1; DNA: TGCGCCAGCAGCTTGGGCGGAAGAGAGACCCAGTACTTC; CDR3: CASSLGGRETQYF
J: TRBJ2-7; D: TRBD1; size: -; V: TRBV6-1; DNA: TGTGCCAGCACCGAACCGGACAGGGGAGTTGAGCAGTACTTC; CDR3: CASTEPDRGVEQYF
J: TRBJ2-1; D: -; size: -; V: TRBV30; DNA: TGTGCCTGGAGTGTAGGGACTGTCAATGAGCAGTTCTTC; CDR3: CAWSVGTVNEQFF
J: TRBJ2-1; D: -; size: -; V: TRBV28; DNA: -; CDR3: CASSLFASGSLNEFF
J: TRBJ1-3; D: -; size: -; V: TRBV6-1; DNA: TGTGCCAGCAGTGAAGGGGGGGGAGGAAACACCATATATTTT; CDR3: CASSEGGGGNTIYF